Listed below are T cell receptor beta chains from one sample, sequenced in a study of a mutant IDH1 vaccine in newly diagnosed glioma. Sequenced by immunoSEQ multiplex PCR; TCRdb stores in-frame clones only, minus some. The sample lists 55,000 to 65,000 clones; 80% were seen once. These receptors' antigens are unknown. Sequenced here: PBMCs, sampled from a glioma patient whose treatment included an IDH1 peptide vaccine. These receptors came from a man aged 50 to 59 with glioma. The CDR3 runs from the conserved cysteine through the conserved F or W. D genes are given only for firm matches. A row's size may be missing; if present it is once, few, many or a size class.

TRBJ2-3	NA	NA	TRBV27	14	CASSLLSETDTQYF	TGTGCCAGCAGTTTACTTTCGGAAACAGATACGCAGTATTTT
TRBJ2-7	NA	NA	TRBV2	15	CASSENRGTSYEQYF	TGTGCCAGCAGTGAGAACCGGGGTACTTCTTACGAGCAGTACTTC
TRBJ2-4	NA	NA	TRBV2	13	CASSEVAGGPPYF	TGTGCCAGCAGTGAAGTGGCAGGCGGCCCGCCGTACTTC
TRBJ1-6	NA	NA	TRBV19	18	CASSFGLLGASYNSPLHF	TGTGCCAGTAGTTTCGGACTACTTGGGGCCTCCTATAATTCACCCCTCCACTTT
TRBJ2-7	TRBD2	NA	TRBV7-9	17	CASSPGGPASGTYEQYF	TGTGCCAGCAGCCCAGGGGGGCCGGCTAGCGGGACTTACGAGCAGTACTTC
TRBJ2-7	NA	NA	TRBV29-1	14	CSVEVMGRRYEQYF	TGCAGCGTTGAAGTTATGGGAAGGAGATACGAGCAGTACTTC
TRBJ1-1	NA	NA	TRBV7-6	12	CASGHLNTEAFF	TGTGCCAGCGGACATTTGAACACTGAAGCTTTCTTT
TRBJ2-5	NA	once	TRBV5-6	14	CASSLGAPIVAQYF	TGTGCCAGCAGCCTCGGGGCCCCAATTGTGGCCCAGTACTTC
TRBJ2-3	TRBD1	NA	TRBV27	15	CASRTDREFTDTQYF	TGTGCCAGCAGGACGGACAGGGAATTCACAGATACGCAGTATTTT
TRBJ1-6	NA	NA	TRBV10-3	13	CATTSSYNSPLHF	TGTGCCACCACGAGTTCCTATAATTCACCCCTCCACTTT
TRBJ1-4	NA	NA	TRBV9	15	CASSRGSAKGEKLFF	TGTGCCAGCTCCCGCGGGTCAGCAAAGGGTGAAAAACTGTTTTTT
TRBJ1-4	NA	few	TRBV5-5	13	CASSLPTNEKLFF	TGTGCCAGCAGCTTACCAACTAATGAAAAACTGTTTTTT
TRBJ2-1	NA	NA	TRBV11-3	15	CASSKGSGAYNEQFF	TGTGCCAGCAGCAAGGGGAGCGGAGCCTACAATGAGCAGTTCTTC
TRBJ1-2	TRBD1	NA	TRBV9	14	CASSAGQAQGAGTF	TGTGCCAGCAGCGCGGGACAGGCCCAAGGAGCGGGCACCTTC
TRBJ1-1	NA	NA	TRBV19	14	CASRRDGLNTEAFF	TGTGCCAGTCGCCGGGACGGATTGAACACTGAAGCTTTCTTT
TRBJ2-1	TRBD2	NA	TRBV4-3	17	CASSQERGRGGRNEQFF	TGCGCCAGCAGCCAAGAAAGAGGGCGGGGGGGTAGGAATGAGCAGTTCTTC
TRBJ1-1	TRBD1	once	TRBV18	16	CASSPPSGTVNTEAFF	TGTGCCAGCTCACCACCTTCGGGGACAGTGAACACTGAAGCTTTCTTT
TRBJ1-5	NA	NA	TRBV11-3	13	CASSLGQNQPQHF	TGTGCCAGCAGCTTAGGGCAGAATCAGCCCCAGCATTTT
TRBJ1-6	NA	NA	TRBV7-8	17	CASSLGPLSSYNSPLHF	TGTGCCAGCAGCTTAGGTCCCTTAAGCTCCTATAATTCACCCCTCCACTTT
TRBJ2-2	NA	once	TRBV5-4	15	CASTPGTDTTGGLFF	TGTGCCAGCACCCCTGGGACAGATACCACCGGGGGGCTGTTTTTT
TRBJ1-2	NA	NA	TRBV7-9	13	CASSPLGSNDYTF	TGTGCCAGCAGCCCATTAGGCAGCAACGACTACACCTTC
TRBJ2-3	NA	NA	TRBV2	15	CASSEAWTITDTQYF	TGTGCCAGCAGTGAAGCGTGGACTATCACAGATACGCAGTATTTT
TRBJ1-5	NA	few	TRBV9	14	CASSVEGSNQPQHF	TGTGCCAGCAGCGTAGAGGGAAGCAATCAGCCCCAGCATTTT
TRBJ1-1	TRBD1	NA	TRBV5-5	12	CATQGVKTEAFF	TGTGCTACCCAGGGGGTGAAGACTGAAGCTTTCTTT
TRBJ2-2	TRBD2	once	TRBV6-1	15	CASSEAAGDTGELFF	TGTGCCAGCAGTGAAGCGGCGGGGGACACCGGGGAGCTGTTTTTT
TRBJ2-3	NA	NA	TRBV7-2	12	CASRPQADTQYF	TGTGCCAGCAGACCACAGGCTGATACGCAGTATTTT
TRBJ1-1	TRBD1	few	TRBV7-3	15	CASSLRGQGNTEAFF	TGTGCCAGCAGCTTAAGGGGACAGGGGAACACTGAAGCTTTCTTT
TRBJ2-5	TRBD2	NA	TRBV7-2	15	CASSLSSGGQETQYF	TGTGCCAGCAGCTTAAGTAGCGGGGGCCAAGAGACCCAGTACTTC
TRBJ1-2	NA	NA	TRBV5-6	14	CASSLAGGVEGYTF	TGTGCCAGCAGCTTGGCCGGAGGGGTGGAGGGCTACACCTTC
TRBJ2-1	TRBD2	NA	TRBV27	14	CASKLAGGPYEQFF	TGTGCCAGCAAACTAGCGGGAGGGCCCTATGAGCAGTTCTTC
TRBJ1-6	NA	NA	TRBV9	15	CASSAAGWDNSPLHF	TGTGCCAGCAGCGCAGCGGGATGGGATAATTCACCCCTCCACTTT
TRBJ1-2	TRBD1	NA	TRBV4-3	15	CASSQGQGSNYGYTF	TGCGCCAGCAGCCAAGGACAGGGGTCTAACTATGGCTACACCTTC
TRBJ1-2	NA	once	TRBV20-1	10	CSASFNGYTF	TGCAGTGCTTCGTTTAATGGCTACACCTTC
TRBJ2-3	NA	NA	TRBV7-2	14	CASSPRDITDTQYF	TGTGCCAGCAGCCCGCGGGACATCACAGATACGCAGTATTTT
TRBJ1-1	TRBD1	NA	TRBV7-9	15	CASSSTTGGITEAFF	TGTGCCAGCAGCTCAACGACAGGGGGGATCACTGAAGCTTTCTTT
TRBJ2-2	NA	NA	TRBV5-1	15	CASSLIPAVAGELFF	TGCGCCAGCAGCCTAATTCCAGCGGTCGCCGGGGAGCTGTTTTTT
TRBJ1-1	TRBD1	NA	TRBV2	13	CASRTGGDTEAFF	TGTGCCAGCAGGACAGGGGGGGACACTGAAGCTTTCTTT
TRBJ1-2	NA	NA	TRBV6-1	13	CASLQLSYYGYTF	TGTGCCAGCCTACAGCTCTCCTACTATGGCTACACCTTC
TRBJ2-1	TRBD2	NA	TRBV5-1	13	CASSSSGVNEQFF	TGCGCCAGCAGCTCTAGCGGGGTGAATGAGCAGTTCTTC
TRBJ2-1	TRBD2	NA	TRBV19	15	CASSRQAGVYNEQFF	TGTGCCAGTAGTAGACAAGCGGGAGTGTACAATGAGCAGTTCTTC